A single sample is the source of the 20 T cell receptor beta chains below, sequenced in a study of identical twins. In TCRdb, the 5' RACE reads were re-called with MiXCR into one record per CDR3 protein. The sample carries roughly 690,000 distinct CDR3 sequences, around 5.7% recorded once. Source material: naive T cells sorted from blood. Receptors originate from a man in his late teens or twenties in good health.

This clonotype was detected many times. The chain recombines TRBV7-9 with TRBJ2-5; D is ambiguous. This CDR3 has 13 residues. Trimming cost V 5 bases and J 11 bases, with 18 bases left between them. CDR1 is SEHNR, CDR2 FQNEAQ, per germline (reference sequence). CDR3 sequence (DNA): TGTGCCAGCAGCCCCGAACCTCGATCGGTGCAGTACTTC. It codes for CASSPEPRSVQYF.

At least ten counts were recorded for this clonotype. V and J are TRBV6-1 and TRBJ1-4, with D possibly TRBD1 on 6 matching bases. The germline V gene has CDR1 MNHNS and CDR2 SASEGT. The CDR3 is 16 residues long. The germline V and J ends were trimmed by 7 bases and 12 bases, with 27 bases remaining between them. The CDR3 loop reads CASKQLLDRSQRELFF. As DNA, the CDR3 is TGTGCCAGCAAACAGCTTCTAGACAGGAGCCAAAGGGAACTGTTTTTT.

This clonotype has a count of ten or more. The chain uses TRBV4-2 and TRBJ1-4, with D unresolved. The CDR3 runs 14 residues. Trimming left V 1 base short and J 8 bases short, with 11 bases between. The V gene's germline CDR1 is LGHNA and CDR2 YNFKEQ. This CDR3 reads CASSQVEAAEKLFF. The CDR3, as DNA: TGTGCCAGCAGCCAAGTCGAGGCCGCCGAAAAACTGTTTTTT.

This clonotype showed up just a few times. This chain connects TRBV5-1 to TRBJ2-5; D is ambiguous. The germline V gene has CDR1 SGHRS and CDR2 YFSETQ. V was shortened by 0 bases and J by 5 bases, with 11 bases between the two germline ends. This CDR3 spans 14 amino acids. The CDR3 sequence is CASSLERIDETQYF. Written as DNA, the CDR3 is TGCGCCAGCAGCTTGGAACGGATTGACGAGACCCAGTACTTC.

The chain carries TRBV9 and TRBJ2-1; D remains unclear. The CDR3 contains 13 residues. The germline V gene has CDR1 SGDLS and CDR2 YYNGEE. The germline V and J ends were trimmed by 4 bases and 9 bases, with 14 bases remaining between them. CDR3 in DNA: TGTGCCAGCAGCCCATCCCTAGGTATTGAGCAGTTCTTC. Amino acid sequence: CASSPSLGIEQFF.

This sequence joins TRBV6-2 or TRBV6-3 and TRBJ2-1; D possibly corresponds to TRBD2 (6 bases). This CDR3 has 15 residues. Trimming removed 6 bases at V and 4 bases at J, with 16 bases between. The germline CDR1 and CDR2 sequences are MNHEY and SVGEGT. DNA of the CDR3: TGTGCCAGCAGCCCTCGGAGCGGGTGGTACAATGAGCAGTTCTTC. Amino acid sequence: CASSPRSGWYNEQFF.

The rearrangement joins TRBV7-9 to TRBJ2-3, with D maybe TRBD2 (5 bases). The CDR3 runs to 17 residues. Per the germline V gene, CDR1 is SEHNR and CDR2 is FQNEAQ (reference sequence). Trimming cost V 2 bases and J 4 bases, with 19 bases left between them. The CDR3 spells CASSLSELARSPDTQYF. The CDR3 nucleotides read TGTGCCAGCAGCTTATCCGAGTTAGCGAGGAGCCCAGATACGCAGTATTTT.

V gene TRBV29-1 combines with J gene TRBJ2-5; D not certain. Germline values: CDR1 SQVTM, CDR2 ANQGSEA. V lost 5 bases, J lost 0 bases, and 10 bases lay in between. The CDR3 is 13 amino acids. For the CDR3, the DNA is TGCAGCGTTCTTGGCACATACCAAGAGACCCAGTACTTC. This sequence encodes CSVLGTYQETQYF.

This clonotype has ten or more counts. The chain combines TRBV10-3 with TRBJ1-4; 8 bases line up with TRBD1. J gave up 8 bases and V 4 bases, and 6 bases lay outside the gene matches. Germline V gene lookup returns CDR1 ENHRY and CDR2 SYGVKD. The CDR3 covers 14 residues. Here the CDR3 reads CAISVTGEQEKLFF. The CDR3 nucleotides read TGTGCCATCAGTGTGACAGGGGAACAAGAAAAACTGTTTTTT.

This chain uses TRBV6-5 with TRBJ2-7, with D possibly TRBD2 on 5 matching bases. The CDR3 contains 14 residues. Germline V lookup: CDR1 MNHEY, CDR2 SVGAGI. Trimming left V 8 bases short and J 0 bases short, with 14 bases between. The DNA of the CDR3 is TGTGCCAGCCGTTTGGGAGTTGGCTCCTACGAGCAGTACGTC. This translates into CASRLGVGSYEQYV.

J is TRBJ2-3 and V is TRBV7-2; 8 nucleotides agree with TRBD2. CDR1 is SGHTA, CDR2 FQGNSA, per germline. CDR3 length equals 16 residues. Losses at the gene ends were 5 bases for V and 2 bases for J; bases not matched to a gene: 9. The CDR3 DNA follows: TGTGCCAGCAGCATCCACACTAGCGGATACACAGATACGCAGTATTTT. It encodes CASSIHTSGYTDTQYF.

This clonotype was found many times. The CDR3 spells CAISESTGQGPGTQYF. DNA of the CDR3: TGTGCCATCAGTGAGTCGACAGGACAGGGGCCGGGGACCCAGTACTTC. The rearrangement joins TRBV10-3 to TRBJ2-5, with 9 bases matching TRBD1. V lost 0 bases, J lost 7 bases, and 9 bases stayed unmatched. The CDR3 totals 16 residues. From germline, CDR1 is ENHRY and CDR2 SYGVKD.

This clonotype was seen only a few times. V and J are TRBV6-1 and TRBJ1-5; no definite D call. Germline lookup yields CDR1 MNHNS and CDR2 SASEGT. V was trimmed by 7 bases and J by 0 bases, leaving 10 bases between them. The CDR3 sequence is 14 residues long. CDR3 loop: CASMPEPSNQPQHF. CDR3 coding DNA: TGTGCCAGCATGCCAGAACCTAGCAATCAGCCCCAGCATTTT.

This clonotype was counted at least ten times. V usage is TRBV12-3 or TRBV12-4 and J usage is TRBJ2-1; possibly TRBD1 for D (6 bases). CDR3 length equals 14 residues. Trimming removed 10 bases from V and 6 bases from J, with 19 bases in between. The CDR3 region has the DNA TGTGCCACTGGGTTCCTGACAGGCACCAATGAGCAGTTCTTC. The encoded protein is CATGFLTGTNEQFF.

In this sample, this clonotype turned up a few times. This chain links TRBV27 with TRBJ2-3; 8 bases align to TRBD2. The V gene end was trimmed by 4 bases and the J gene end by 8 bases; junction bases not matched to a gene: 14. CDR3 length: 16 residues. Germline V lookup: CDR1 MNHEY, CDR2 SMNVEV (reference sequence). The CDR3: CASSSAPGRAIVTQYF. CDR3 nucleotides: TGTGCCAGCAGTTCAGCCCCCGGGAGGGCCATTGTTACGCAGTATTTT.

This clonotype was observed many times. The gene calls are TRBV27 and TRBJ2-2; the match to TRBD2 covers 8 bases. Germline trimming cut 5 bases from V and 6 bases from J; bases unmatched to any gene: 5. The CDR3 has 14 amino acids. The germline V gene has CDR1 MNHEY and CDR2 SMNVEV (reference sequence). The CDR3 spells CASSPGLVSGELFF. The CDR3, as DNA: TGTGCCAGCAGTCCGGGACTAGTTTCCGGGGAGCTGTTTTTT.

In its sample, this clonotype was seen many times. Here the CDR3 DNA reads TGTGCCAGCAGCTTTAGCGGCGACTCCTACAATGAGCAGTTCTTC. It specifies CASSFSGDSYNEQFF. The rearrangement links TRBV7-9 to TRBJ2-1, with a weak D call TRBD2 (6 bases). Germline V lookup: CDR1 SEHNR, CDR2 FQNEAQ (reference sequence). V was trimmed by 3 bases and J by 0 bases, leaving 9 bases between them. This CDR3 has 15 amino acids. The full variable domain, in which reference TRBV7-9 and TRBJ2-1 provide the parts outside the CDR3, is DTGVSQNPRHKITKRGQNVTFRCDPISEHNRLYWYRQTLGQGPEFLTYFQNEAQLEKSRLLSDRFSAERPKGSFSTLEIQRTEQGDSAMYLCASSFSGDSYNEQFFGPGTRLTVL.

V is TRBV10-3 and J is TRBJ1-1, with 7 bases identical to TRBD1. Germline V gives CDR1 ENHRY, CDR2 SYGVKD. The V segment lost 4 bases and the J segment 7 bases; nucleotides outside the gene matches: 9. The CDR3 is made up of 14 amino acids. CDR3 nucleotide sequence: TGTGCCATCAGTGTGCGGCGAGGGGGCGTTGAAGCTTTCTTT. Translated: CAISVRRGGVEAFF.

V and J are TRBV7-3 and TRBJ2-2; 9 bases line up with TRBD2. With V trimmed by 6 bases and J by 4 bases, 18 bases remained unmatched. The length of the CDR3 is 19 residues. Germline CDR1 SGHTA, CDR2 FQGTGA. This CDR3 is CASRTTSRGGRVGTGELFF. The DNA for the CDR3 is TGTGCCAGCAGGACAACCTCGCGGGGCGGGAGGGTCGGCACCGGGGAGCTGTTTTTT.

In DNA, the CDR3 is TGCAGTGCTAGCTTGGGACTAGCGGGAGCGGGTGAGCAGTTCTTC. The encoded protein is CSASLGLAGAGEQFF. The chain carries TRBV20-1 and TRBJ2-1, with 14 bases aligning to TRBD2. CDR1 and CDR2 (germline): DFQATT, SNEGSKA (reference sequence). The trim removed 3 bases at V and 9 bases at J, leaving 7 bases unmatched. The CDR3 is made up of 15 amino acids.